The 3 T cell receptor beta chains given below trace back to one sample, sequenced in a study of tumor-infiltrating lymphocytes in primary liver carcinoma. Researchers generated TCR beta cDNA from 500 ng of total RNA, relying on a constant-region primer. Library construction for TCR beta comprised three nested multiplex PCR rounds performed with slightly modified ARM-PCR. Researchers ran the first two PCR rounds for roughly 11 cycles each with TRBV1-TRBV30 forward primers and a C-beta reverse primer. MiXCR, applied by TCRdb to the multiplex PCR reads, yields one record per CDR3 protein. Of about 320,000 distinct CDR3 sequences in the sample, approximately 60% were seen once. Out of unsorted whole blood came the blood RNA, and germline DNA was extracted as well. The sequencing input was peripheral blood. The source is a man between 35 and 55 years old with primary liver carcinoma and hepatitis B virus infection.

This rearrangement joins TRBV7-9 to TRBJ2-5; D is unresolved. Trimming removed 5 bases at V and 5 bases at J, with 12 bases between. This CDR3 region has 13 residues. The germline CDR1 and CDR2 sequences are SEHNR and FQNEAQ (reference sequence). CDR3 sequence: CASSEPSWETQYF. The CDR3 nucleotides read TGTGCCAGCAGCGAACCCTCTTGGGAGACCCAGTACTTC. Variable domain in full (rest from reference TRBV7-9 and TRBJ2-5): DTGVSQNPRHKITKRGQNVTFRCDPISEHNRLYWYRQTLGQGPEFLTYFQNEAQLEKSRLLSDRFSAERPKGSFSTLEIQRTEQGDSAMYLCASSEPSWETQYFGPGTRLLVL.

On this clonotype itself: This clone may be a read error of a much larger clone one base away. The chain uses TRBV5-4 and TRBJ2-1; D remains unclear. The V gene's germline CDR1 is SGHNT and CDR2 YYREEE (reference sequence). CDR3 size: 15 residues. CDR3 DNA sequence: TGTACCAGCAGCTCGGGTCCCAGCTCCTACAATGAGCAGTTCTTC. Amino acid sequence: CTSSSGPSSYNEQFF.

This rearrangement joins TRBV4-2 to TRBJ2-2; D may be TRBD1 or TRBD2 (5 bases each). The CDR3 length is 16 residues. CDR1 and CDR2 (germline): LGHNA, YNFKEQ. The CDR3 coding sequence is TGTGCAAGCGGCCAAGCCCAGGGAGCGGCCACCGGGGAGCTGTTTTTT. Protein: CASGQAQGAATGELFF.